This T cell receptor beta chain was sequenced in a study of graft-versus-host responses after intestinal transplantation. Study background: Induction using anti-thymocyte globulin, followed by tacrolimus and steroids for approximately 3 years, was given to all recipients.

Study results and caveats: The presence of high graft-versus-host to host-versus-graft clonal ratios in allografts characterized patients with graft-donor T cell macrochimerism. Declining HvG levels early post-transplant were linked to peak circulating GvH clone levels. Some GvH clones were seen earlier in gut or blood, suggesting intestinal origin.

In its sample, this clone was seen once. Its antigen is not known. Profiling relied on immunoSEQ multiplex PCR, and the TCRdb table lists in-frame clones only, not all of them. Among more than 85,000 clones listed, over 85% were seen once. Specimen: unstimulated CD8+ T cells sorted from spleen or lymph node cells, collected before intestinal transplant. The receptor's source is a human donor who received an intestinal transplant.

The CDR3, as DNA: TGCGCCAGCAGCTCTCCGGCGGGGGTTAACACCGGGGAGCTGTTTTTT. This translates into CASSSPAGVNTGELFF. This chain uses TRBV5-1 with TRBJ2-2, with TRBD2 matching over 7 bases. CDR1 SGHRS and CDR2 YFSETQ come from the germline V gene. The trim removed 3 bases at V and 2 bases at J, leaving 7 bases unmatched. The CDR3 covers 16 residues.